The following is a T cell receptor beta chain sequence with its context. The antigen is undetermined. This entry is derived from a study of memory CD4+ T cells and cytomegalovirus serostatus. Study background: Donors were healthy Belgian adults, about ten CMV seropositive and about two dozen seronegative. General observations from the study: CMV serostatus prediction reached median AUC approximately 0.95, or 0.91 with US-trained model. About 40% of the roughly 160 known CMV-associated TCRbeta sequences appeared in CD4+ memory.

The sort gate was single viable CD3+CD4+CD8-CD45RO+ cells for memory CD4+ T cells. Clones were read by immunoSEQ multiplex PCR, and TCRdb kept only the in-frame ones, dropping some. This table holds roughly 50,000 clones, approximately 81% found once. Trimming took 10 bases from V and 12 from J; bases not matched to a gene: 16. Germline V gene data show CDR1 as MNHEY and CDR2 as SVGAGI. The CDR3 is made up of 14 amino acids. J is TRBJ2-1 and V is TRBV6-5; TRBD2 matches at 9 bases. What was sequenced was memory CD4+ T cells from blood. The clonotype was recovered from an adult in good health and CMV-seronegative. Some clones in this sample may be carry-over from other donors' samples. The CDR3, as DNA: TGTGCCACCCAGGCGGCTAGCGGGATCGGGGGGCAGTTCTTC. As protein: CATQAASGIGGQFF.